The 10 T cell receptor beta chains in this list originate from one sample, sequenced in a study of T cell repertoires in cytomegalovirus infection. TCRdb passed the reads through MiXCR, listing each CDR3 protein once. The sample shows 250,000 to 300,000 distinct CDR3 sequences, more than 20% of them seen only once. The sample consisted of PBMCs. These receptors all come from a human donor in good health (CMV status not recorded). Some clones in this sample may be carry-over from other donors' samples.

This clonotype has more than one count but fewer than ten. The V call is TRBV7-9, the J call TRBJ2-7; 9 nucleotides agree with TRBD2. J was trimmed by 3 bases and V by 6 bases; bases with no gene match: 15. Per germline, CDR1 SEHNR and CDR2 FQNEAQ (reference sequence). The CDR3 has 17 residues. The CDR3 nucleotides are TGTGCCAGCAGAATAACGGGAACCGGGACTAGCAGCTACGAGCAGTACTTC. Its protein product is CASRITGTGTSSYEQYF. Combining the CDR3 with reference TRBV7-9 and TRBJ2-7 gives the whole variable domain DTGVSQNPRHKITKRGQNVTFRCDPISEHNRLYWYRQTLGQGPEFLTYFQNEAQLEKSRLLSDRFSAERPKGSFSTLEIQRTEQGDSAMYLCASRITGTGTSSYEQYFGPGTRLTVT.

This clonotype appeared many times. This sequence joins TRBV11-2 and TRBJ2-3, with D unresolved. Per the germline V gene, CDR1 is SGHAT and CDR2 is FQNNGV. V dropped 0 bases and J dropped 6 bases, with 10 bases sitting between them. The CDR3 extends over 14 amino acids. CDR3 bases: TGTGCCAGCAGCTTAGATTTAGACTCTGATACGCAGTATTTT. Encoded protein: CASSLDLDSDTQYF. Together with reference TRBV11-2 and TRBJ2-3, the CDR3 gives the full variable domain: EAGVAQSPRYKIIEKRQSVAFWCNPISGHATLYWYQQILGQGPKLLIQFQNNGVVDDSQLPKDRFSAERLKGVDSTLKIQPAKLEDSAVYLCASSLDLDSDTQYFGPGTRLTVL.

This clonotype was detected many times. J is TRBJ2-5 and V is TRBV28, with 9 nucleotides matching TRBD2. V dropped 3 bases and J dropped 7; count of bases not matched to a gene: 6. CDR1 and CDR2 from the germline V gene are MDHEN and SYDVKM. CDR3 length equals 14 residues. CDR3: CASSFLAGSGTQYF. As DNA, the CDR3 is TGTGCCAGCAGTTTTCTAGCGGGGTCAGGGACCCAGTACTTC.

This chain links TRBV2 with TRBJ1-4, with D maybe TRBD1 (5 bases). The length of the CDR3 is 15 residues. Germline values: CDR1 SNHLY, CDR2 FYNNEI. Trimming took 1 base from V and 8 from J, leaving 14 bases between them. As DNA, the CDR3 is TGTGCCAGCAGTGAAGAAGAGGGGAGCCACGAAAAACTGTTTTTT. Encoded protein: CASSEEEGSHEKLFF.

The chain combines TRBV29-1 with TRBJ2-6; D is uncertain. Germline CDR1 SQVTM, CDR2 ANQGSEA. CDR3 length equals 11 residues. Trimming stripped 6 bases from V and 3 bases from J, with 3 bases between. CDR3: CSVVGANVLTF. DNA of the CDR3: TGCAGCGTGGTTGGGGCCAACGTCCTGACTTTC. The complete variable domain, with remaining parts taken from reference TRBV29-1 and TRBJ2-6, reads SAVISQKPSRDICQRGTSLTIQCQVDSQVTMMFWYRQQPGQSLTLIATANQGSEATYESGFVIDKFPISRPNLTFSTLTVSNMSPEDSSIYLCSVVGANVLTFGAGSRLTVL.

V and J are TRBV20-1 and TRBJ2-6; D not resolved. CDR3 size: 15 residues. Germline loops: CDR1 DFQATT, CDR2 SNEGSKA (reference sequence). V lost 3 bases and J lost 0, with 9 bases in between. CDR3 sequence (DNA): TGCAGTGCTAGTGTTTCAAACTCTGGGGCCAACGTCCTGACTTTC. Protein sequence: CSASVSNSGANVLTF.

The table lists this clonotype with many counts. The chain couples TRBV7-8 to TRBJ1-2; 8 bases fit TRBD1. The CDR3 is made up of 14 amino acids. The ends lost 6 bases at V and 3 bases at J; junction bases unmatched: 6. Per the germline V gene, CDR1 is SGHVS and CDR2 is FQNEAQ. In nucleotides, the CDR3 is TGTGCCAGCAGTCCCGGACAGGGCGACTATGGCTACACCTTC. It codes for CASSPGQGDYGYTF.

In DNA form, the CDR3 reads TGCAGTGCTCTCCTTGGAGCGGTCACAGATACGCAGTATTTT. Protein: CSALLGAVTDTQYF. The V call is TRBV20-1, the J call TRBJ2-3; D may be TRBD2 (5 bases). The V and J ends lost 5 bases and 2 bases respectively, with 14 bases between them. Germline assignment: CDR1 DFQATT and CDR2 SNEGSKA (reference sequence). CDR3 length: 14 amino acids.

This clonotype has a handful of counts. The chain joins TRBV28 to TRBJ2-1, with 14 bases identical to TRBD2. The V and J ends lost 2 bases and 7 bases, in that order; junction bases with no gene match: 4. The CDR3 has 16 residues. Germline V gives CDR1 MDHEN, CDR2 SYDVKM. CDR3 loop: CASSLGTSGRRNEQFF. In DNA, the CDR3 is TGTGCCAGCAGTTTAGGGACTAGCGGGAGAAGGAATGAGCAGTTCTTC. The complete variable domain, with remaining parts taken from reference TRBV28 and TRBJ2-1, reads DVKVTQSSRYLVKRTGEKVFLECVQDMDHENMFWYRQDPGLGLRLIYFSYDVKMKEKGDIPEGYSVSREKKERFSLILESASTNQTSMYLCASSLGTSGRRNEQFFGPGTRLTVL.

On this clonotype itself: This sequence may be a read error, since a much larger clone differs from it by one base. The CDR3 end shows no conserved phenylalanine or tryptophan, and so a read error is likely. The V call is TRBV7-2, the J call TRBJ2-7, with 7 bases that match TRBD2. CDR1 is SGHTA, CDR2 FQGNSA, per germline. The V gene end was trimmed by 5 bases and the J gene end by 6 bases; junction bases not matched to a gene: 4. There are 12 residues in the CDR3. In DNA form, the CDR3 reads TGTGCCAGCAGCCCGCCGGGGGGCGAGCAGTACTTA. Amino acids: CASSPPGGEQYL.